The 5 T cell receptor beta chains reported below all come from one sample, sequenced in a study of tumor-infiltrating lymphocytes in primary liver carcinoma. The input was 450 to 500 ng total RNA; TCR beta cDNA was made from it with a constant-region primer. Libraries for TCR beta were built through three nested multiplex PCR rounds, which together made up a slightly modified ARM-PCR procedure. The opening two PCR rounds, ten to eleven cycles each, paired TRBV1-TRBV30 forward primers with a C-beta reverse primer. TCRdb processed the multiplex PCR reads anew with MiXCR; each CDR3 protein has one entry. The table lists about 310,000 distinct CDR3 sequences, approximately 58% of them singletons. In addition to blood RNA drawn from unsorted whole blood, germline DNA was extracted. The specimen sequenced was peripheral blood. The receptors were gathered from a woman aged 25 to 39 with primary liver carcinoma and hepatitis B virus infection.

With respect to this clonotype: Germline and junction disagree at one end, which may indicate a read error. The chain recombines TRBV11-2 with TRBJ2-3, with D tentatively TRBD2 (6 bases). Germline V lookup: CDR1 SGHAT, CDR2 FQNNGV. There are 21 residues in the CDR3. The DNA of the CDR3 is TGTGCCAGCAGCTTCCGCCCGGGAGACTCTTTTCTGGTGTCTAGCATAGATACGCAGTGTTTT. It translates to CASSFRPGDSFLVSSIDTQCF. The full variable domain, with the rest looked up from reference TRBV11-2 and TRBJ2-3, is EAGVAQSPRYKIIEKRQSVAFWCNPISGHATLYWYQQILGQGPKLLIQFQNNGVVDDSQLPKDRFSAERLKGVDSTLKIQPAKLEDSAVYLCASSFRPGDSFLVSSIDTQCFGPGTRLTVL.

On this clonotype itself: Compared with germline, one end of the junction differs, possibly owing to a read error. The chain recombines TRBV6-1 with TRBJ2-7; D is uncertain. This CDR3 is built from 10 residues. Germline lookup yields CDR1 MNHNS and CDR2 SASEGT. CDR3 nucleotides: TGTGTCAGCTTCTTCTACGAGCAGTACTTC. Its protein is CVSFFYEQYF.

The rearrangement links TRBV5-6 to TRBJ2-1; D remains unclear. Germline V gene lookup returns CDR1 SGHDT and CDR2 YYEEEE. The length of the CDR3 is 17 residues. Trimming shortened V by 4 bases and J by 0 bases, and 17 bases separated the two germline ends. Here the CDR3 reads CASSRMRRQSSYNEQFF. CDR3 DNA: TGTGCCAGCAGCAGAATGCGGCGGCAGAGCTCCTACAATGAGCAGTTCTTC.

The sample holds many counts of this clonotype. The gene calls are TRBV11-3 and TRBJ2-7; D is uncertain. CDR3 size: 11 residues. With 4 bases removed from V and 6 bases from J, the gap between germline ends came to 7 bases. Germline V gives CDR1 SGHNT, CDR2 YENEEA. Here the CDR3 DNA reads TGTGCCAGCAGCTCCCTTGGCGAGCAGTACTTC. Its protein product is CASSSLGEQYF.

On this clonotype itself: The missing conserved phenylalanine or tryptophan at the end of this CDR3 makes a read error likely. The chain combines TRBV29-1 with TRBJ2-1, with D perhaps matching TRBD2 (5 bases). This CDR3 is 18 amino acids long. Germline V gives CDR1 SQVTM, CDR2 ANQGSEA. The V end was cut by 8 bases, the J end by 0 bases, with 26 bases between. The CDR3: CSMSRGLRYRGSYNEQFL. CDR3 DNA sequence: TGCAGCATGTCTAGAGGGTTAAGGTACCGGGGCTCCTACAATGAGCAGTTCTTA.